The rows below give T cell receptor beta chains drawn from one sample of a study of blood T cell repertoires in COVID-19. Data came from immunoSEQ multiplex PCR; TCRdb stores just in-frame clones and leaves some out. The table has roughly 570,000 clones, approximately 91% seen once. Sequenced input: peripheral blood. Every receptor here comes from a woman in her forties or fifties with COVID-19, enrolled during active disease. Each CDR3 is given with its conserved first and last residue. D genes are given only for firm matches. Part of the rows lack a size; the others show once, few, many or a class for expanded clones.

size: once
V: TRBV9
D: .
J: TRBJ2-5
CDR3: CASSVEGRQETQYF
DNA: TGTGCCAGCAGCGTAGAAGGCAGGCAAGAGACCCAGTACTTC

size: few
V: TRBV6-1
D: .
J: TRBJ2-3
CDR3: CASSEAAGLTDTQYF
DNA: TGTGCCAGCAGTGAAGCGGCGGGGTTGACAGATACGCAGTATTTT

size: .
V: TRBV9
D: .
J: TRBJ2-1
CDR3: CASSVVGLANEQFF
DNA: TGTGCCAGCAGCGTAGTGGGCCTAGCGAATGAGCAGTTCTTC

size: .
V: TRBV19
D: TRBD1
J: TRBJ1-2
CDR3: CASSTPTGYGYTF
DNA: TGTGCCAGTAGTACCCCGACAGGGTATGGCTACACCTTC

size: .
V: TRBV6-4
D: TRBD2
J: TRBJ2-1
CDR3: CASSFGGAGNEQFF
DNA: TGTGCCAGCAGTTTCGGGGGGGCCGGGAATGAGCAGTTCTTC

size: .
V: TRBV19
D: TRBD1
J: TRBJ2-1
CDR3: CASSIRRGQGIHEQFF
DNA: TGTGCCAGTAGTATCCGCAGGGGGCAAGGGATTCATGAGCAGTTCTTC

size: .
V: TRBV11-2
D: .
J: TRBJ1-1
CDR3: CASRPPERANTEAFF
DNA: TGTGCCAGCAGACCCCCCGAGAGGGCGAACACTGAAGCTTTCTTT

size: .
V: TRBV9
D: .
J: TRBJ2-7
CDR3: CASSVGVGATHYEQYF
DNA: TGTGCCAGCAGCGTAGGTGTGGGGGCGACTCACTACGAGCAGTACTTC

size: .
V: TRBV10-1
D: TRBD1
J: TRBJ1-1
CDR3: CASSESNQGANREAFF
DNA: TGCGCCAGCAGTGAGTCGAATCAGGGGGCTAACAGAGAAGCTTTCTTT

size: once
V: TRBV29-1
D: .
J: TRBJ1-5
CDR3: CSVGEDRYSQPQHF
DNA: TGCAGCGTTGGAGAAGATCGGTATAGTCAGCCCCAGCATTTT

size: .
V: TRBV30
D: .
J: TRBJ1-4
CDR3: CAWSLRSGSGEKLFF
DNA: TGTGCCTGGAGTCTACGGTCAGGGTCAGGTGAAAAACTGTTTTTT

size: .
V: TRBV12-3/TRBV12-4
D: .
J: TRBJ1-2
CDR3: CASSLQETYGYTF
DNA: TGTGCCAGCAGTCTACAAGAGACTTATGGCTACACCTTC

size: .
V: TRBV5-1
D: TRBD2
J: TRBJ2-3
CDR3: CASSQLAGVGDTQYF
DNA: TGCGCCAGCAGCCAACTAGCGGGGGTGGGAGATACGCAGTATTTT

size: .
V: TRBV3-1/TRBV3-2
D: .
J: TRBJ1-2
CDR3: CASSQERVLDYGYTF
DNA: TGTGCCAGCAGCCAAGAACGAGTATTGGACTATGGCTACACCTTC

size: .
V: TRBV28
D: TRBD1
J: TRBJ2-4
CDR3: CASSLPTGNIQYF
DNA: TGTGCCAGCAGTCTTCCGACAGGGAACATTCAGTACTTC

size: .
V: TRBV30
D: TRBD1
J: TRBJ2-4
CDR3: CAWSVRGLLAKNIQYF
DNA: TGTGCCTGGAGTGTGAGGGGGCTTCTAGCCAAAAACATTCAGTACTTC

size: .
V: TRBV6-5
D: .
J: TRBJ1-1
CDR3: CASGRVPNTEAFF
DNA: TGTGCCAGCGGGCGGGTCCCGAACACTGAAGCTTTCTTT

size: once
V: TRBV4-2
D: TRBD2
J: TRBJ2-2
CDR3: CASSQVTSGGYDTGELFF
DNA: TGTGCCAGCAGCCAAGTTACTAGCGGGGGGTACGACACCGGGGAGCTGTTTTTT

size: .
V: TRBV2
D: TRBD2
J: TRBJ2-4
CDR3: CASSAPGGQRNIQYF
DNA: TGTGCCAGCAGTGCCCCGGGAGGCCAGAGAAACATTCAGTACTTC

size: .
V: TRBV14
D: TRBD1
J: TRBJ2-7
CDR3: CASSQGQGPLQYF
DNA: TGTGCCAGCAGCCAAGGACAGGGCCCCTTGCAGTACTTC

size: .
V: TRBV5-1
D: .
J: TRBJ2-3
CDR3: CASSLRIPGGADTQYF
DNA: TGCGCCAGCAGCTTGCGCATTCCAGGAGGGGCAGATACGCAGTATTTT

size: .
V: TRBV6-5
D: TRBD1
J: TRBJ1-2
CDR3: CASSYEQGNGYTF
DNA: TGTGCCAGCAGTTACGAACAGGGGAACGGCTACACCTTC

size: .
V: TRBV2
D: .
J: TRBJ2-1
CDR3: CASSERGRGRNEQFF
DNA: TGTGCCAGCAGTGAACGGGGCAGGGGGAGGAATGAGCAGTTCTTC

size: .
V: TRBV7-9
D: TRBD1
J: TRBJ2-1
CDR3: CASSLASGQGSYNEQFF
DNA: TGTGCCAGCAGCTTAGCGTCGGGACAGGGATCCTACAATGAGCAGTTCTTC

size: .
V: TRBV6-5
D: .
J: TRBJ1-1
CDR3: CASSPVSGATEAFF
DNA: TGTGCCAGCAGCCCCGTTTCAGGGGCCACTGAAGCTTTCTTT

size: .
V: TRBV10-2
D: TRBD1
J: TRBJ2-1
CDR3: CASSVSGQGMLNEQFF
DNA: TGCGCCAGCAGTGTATCGGGACAGGGGATGCTCAATGAGCAGTTCTTC

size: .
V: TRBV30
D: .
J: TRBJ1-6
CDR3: CAWSQGGSPLHF
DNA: TGTGCCTGGAGTCAGGGTGGATCACCCCTCCACTTT

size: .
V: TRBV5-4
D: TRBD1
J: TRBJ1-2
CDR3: CASSLRTGGAYGYTF
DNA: TGTGCCAGCAGCTTAAGGACAGGGGGTGCTTATGGCTACACCTTC

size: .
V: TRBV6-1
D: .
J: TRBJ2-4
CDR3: CASSERGDIQYF
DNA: TGTGCCAGCAGTGAAAGGGGTGACATTCAGTACTTC

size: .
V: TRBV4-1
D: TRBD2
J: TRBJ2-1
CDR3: CASSQDPRGSGSYNEQFF
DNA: TGCGCCAGCAGCCAAGATCCGCGCGGTAGCGGGTCCTACAATGAGCAGTTCTTC

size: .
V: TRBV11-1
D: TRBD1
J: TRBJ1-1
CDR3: CASSLGDRGRKAFF
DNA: TGTGCCAGCAGCTTAGGAGACAGGGGTAGAAAAGCTTTCTTT

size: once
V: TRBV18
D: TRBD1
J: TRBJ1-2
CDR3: CASSPSGTGTGGYTF
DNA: TGTGCCAGCTCACCATCCGGGACAGGGACGGGTGGCTACACCTTC

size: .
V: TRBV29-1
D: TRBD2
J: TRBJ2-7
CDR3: CSVVGLAGGEQYF
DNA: TGCAGCGTCGTGGGACTAGCGGGGGGCGAGCAGTACTTC

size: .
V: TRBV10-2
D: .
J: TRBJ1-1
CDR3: CASSDGLLNTEAFF
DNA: TGCGCCAGCAGTGACGGGTTGTTGAACACTGAAGCTTTCTTT

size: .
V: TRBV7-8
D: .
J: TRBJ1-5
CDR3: CASSLEARDQPQHF
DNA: TGTGCCAGCAGCTTGGAGGCCCGAGATCAGCCCCAGCATTTT

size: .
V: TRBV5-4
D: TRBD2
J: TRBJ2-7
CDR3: CASSFAGGTPHEQYF
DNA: TGTGCCAGCAGCTTTGCGGGGGGAACACCCCACGAGCAGTACTTC